These 15 T cell receptor beta chains share one sample of origin, sequenced in a study of T cell changes during pregnancy in multiple sclerosis. The method was immunoSEQ multiplex PCR; TCRdb's version includes in-frame clones alone and lacks a portion of them. The repertoire holds tens of thousands of clones, 90% to 95% seen once, with roughly 1.8% in the top ten. This material consisted of peripheral blood, taken after pregnancy. The source of these receptors is a female donor with multiple sclerosis, enrolled in a pregnancy study.

The CDR3 coding sequence is TGTGCCAGCAGCATCAAAGGGGGCGGAGATACGCAGTATTTT. It encodes CASSIKGGGDTQYF. The chain employs TRBV7-3 and TRBJ2-3; 7 bases agree with TRBD1. V lost 5 bases and J lost 5; bases outside the gene matches: 7. The CDR3 has 14 residues. Germline V gene data show CDR1 as SGHTA and CDR2 as FQGTGA.

The chain couples TRBV27 to TRBJ1-2; TRBD1 is a possible D gene (6 bases). With 0 bases removed from V and 4 bases from J, the gap between germline ends came to 12 bases. This CDR3 contains 15 residues. Germline lookup yields CDR1 MNHEY and CDR2 SMNVEV (reference sequence). The CDR3 sequence is CASSLSEGGGYGYTF. CDR3 DNA sequence: TGTGCCAGCAGTTTATCGGAGGGGGGGGGCTATGGCTACACCTTC.

This clone appeared a few times. The rearrangement joins TRBV7-9 to TRBJ1-5; 8 positions agree with TRBD1. CDR3 length: 18 residues. Germline values: CDR1 SEHNR, CDR2 FQNEAQ (reference sequence). J gave up 0 bases and V 1 base, and 8 bases lay outside the gene matches. CDR3 amino acids: CASSLGTGTGYSNQPQHF. The CDR3 DNA sequence: TGTGCCAGCAGCTTAGGCACCGGGACAGGCTATAGCAATCAGCCCCAGCATTTT.

This chain uses TRBV2 with TRBJ2-1; the D is unclear. V gave up 2 bases and J gave up 4 bases, with 9 bases separating them. The germline CDR1 and CDR2 sequences are SNHLY and FYNNEI. The CDR3 loop spans 14 amino acids. CDR3 in DNA: TGTGCCAGCAGTGAACGTCTCCCTTACAATGAGCAGTTCTTC. Translation: CASSERLPYNEQFF. Full variable domain (rest looked up from reference TRBV2 and TRBJ2-1): EPEVTQTPSHQVTQMGQEVILRCVPISNHLYFYWYRQILGQKVEFLVSFYNNEISEKSEIFDDQFSVERPDGSNFTLKIRSTKLEDSAMYFCASSERLPYNEQFFGPGTRLTVL.

DNA for the CDR3: TGTGCCAGCAGCTTAATGGGACTAGCGGGAGAGACCCAGTACTTC. Translation: CASSLMGLAGETQYF. This chain joins TRBV7-3 and TRBJ2-5, with TRBD2 matching over 12 bases. J lost 4 bases, V lost 1 base, and 1 base had no gene match. This CDR3 has 15 amino acids. The germline gives CDR1 SGHTA, CDR2 FQGTGA. The variable domain in full, completed from reference TRBV7-3 and TRBJ2-5, reads GAGVSQTPSNKVTEKGKYVELRCDPISGHTALYWYRQSLGQGPEFLIYFQGTGAADDSGLPNDRFFAVRPEGSVSTLKIQRTERGDSAVYLCASSLMGLAGETQYFGPGTRLLVL.

V is TRBV28 and J is TRBJ1-1, with D unclear. CDR1 is MDHEN, CDR2 SYDVKM, per germline. The CDR3 is 14 amino acids. V lost 5 bases, J lost 0 bases, and 10 bases lay in between. The CDR3 loop reads CASSPLSMNTEAFF. For the CDR3, the DNA is TGTGCCAGCAGTCCTCTATCTATGAACACTGAAGCTTTCTTT.

This chain connects TRBV28 to TRBJ2-7, with 10 bases aligning to TRBD2. CDR1 and CDR2 (germline): MDHEN, SYDVKM. The CDR3 covers 11 residues. The chain's CDR3 is CGASGGYEQYF. Written as DNA, the CDR3 is TGTGGGGCTAGCGGGGGTTACGAGCAGTACTTC.

The J gene is TRBJ1-4, the V gene TRBV27; unclear D gene. Trimming took off 4 bases at V and 3 bases at J, with 12 bases between the two ends. CDR3 length: 15 residues. CDR1 is MNHEY and CDR2 is SMNVEV in the germline V gene (reference sequence). CDR3 in amino acids: CASSSNGLPNEKLFF. CDR3 coding DNA: TGTGCCAGCAGTTCCAATGGGCTTCCTAATGAAAAACTGTTTTTT.

This chain connects TRBV2 to TRBJ2-7; D is unresolved. V was pared by 5 bases and J by 2 bases, with 16 bases between. This CDR3 spans 15 amino acids. Germline CDR1 reads SNHLY; CDR2 reads FYNNEI. Here the CDR3 reads CASSHPQRGAYEQYF. The CDR3 nucleotides are TGTGCCAGCAGTCACCCTCAGCGTGGTGCCTACGAGCAGTACTTC.

The chain recombines TRBV18 with TRBJ2-7, with TRBD2 matching 7 bases. This CDR3 has 13 residues. With V trimmed by 2 bases and J by 5 bases, 3 bases remained unmatched. Per the germline V gene, CDR1 is KGHSH and CDR2 is LQKENI. The DNA for the CDR3 is TGTGCCAGCTCACCAGGACTAGTCAACGAGCAGTACTTC. Its protein product is CASSPGLVNEQYF.

This chain joins TRBV9 and TRBJ2-4, with a weak D call TRBD2 (6 bases). This CDR3 has 17 residues. Per the germline V gene, CDR1 is SGDLS and CDR2 is YYNGEE. Trimming left V 0 bases short and J 2 bases short, with 15 bases between. The CDR3 DNA sequence: TGTGCCAGCAGCGTAGGGGGGGACGCCGGGCCCAAAAACATTCAGTACTTC. Protein: CASSVGGDAGPKNIQYF.

The J gene is TRBJ2-7, the V gene TRBV5-1, with 14 positions matching TRBD2. The CDR3 is 15 residues long. The V segment lost 3 bases and the J segment 3 bases; nucleotides outside the gene matches: 2. CDR1 and CDR2 from the germline V gene are SGHRS and YFSETQ. CDR3: CASSSGLAGGYEQYF. CDR3 DNA: TGCGCCAGCAGCTCAGGACTAGCGGGAGGCTACGAGCAGTACTTC.

The rearrangement uses TRBV6-1 and TRBJ1-2; tentative D call: TRBD1 (5 bases). V dropped 6 bases and J dropped 4 bases, with 12 bases sitting between them. This CDR3 contains 13 residues. The germline V gene encodes CDR1 MNHNS and CDR2 SASEGT. DNA of the CDR3: TGTGCCAGCAGAGGGGAGGCTTCCTATGGCTACACCTTC. Encoded protein: CASRGEASYGYTF.

V usage is TRBV2 and J usage is TRBJ2-5; D may be TRBD1 (6 bases). CDR1 and CDR2 from the germline V gene are SNHLY and FYNNEI. Deletions cut 7 bases from V and 6 bases from J, with 9 bases between. This CDR3 comprises 11 residues. The CDR3: CASNRVQTQYF. The CDR3 DNA sequence: TGTGCCAGCAACAGGGTCCAGACCCAGTACTTC.

The J gene is TRBJ2-5, the V gene TRBV5-4, with 15 bases fitting TRBD2. Trimming took 4 bases from V and 4 from J; bases not matched to a gene: 8. The CDR3 sequence is 17 residues long. Germline CDR1 reads SGHNT; CDR2 reads YYREEE (reference sequence). CDR3 loop: CASSRGTSGRTGETQYF. CDR3 DNA: TGTGCCAGCAGCCGAGGGACTAGCGGGAGGACGGGAGAGACCCAGTACTTC. Looking up the rest from reference TRBV5-4 and TRBJ2-5 gives the full variable domain: ETGVTQSPTHLIKTRGQQVTLRCSSQSGHNTVSWYQQALGQGPQFIFQYYREEENGRGNFPPRFSGLQFPNYSSELNVNALELDDSALYLCASSRGTSGRTGETQYFGPGTRLLVL.